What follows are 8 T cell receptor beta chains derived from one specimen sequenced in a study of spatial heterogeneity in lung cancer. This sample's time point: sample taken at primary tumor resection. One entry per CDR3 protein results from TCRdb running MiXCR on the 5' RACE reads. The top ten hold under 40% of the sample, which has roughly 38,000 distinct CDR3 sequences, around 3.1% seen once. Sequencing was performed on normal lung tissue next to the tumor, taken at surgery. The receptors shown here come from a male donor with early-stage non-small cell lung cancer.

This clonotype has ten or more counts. The CDR3 spells CASSLAFEEEKLFF. The CDR3 nucleotides are TGCGCCAGCAGCTTGGCCTTCGAAGAGGAAAAACTGTTTTTT. V usage is TRBV5-1 and J usage is TRBJ1-4; D unclear. Germline-derived CDR1 and CDR2 are SGHRS and YFSETQ. This CDR3 comprises 14 residues. Deletions cut 0 bases from V and 8 bases from J, with 11 bases between.

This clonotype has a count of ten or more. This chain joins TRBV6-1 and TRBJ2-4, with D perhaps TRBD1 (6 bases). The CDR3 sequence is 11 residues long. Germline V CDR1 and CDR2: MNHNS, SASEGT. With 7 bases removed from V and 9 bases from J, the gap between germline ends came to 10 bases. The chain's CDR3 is CASTRGGIQYF. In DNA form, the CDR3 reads TGTGCCAGCACTCGAGGGGGCATTCAGTACTTC.

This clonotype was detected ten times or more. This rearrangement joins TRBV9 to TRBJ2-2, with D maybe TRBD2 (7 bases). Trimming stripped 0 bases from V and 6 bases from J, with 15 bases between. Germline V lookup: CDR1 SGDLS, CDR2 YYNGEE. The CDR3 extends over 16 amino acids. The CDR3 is CASSVDVGGPSGELFF. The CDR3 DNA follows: TGTGCCAGCAGCGTAGACGTGGGGGGGCCCTCCGGGGAGCTGTTTTTT.

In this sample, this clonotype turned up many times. The CDR3 coding sequence is TGTGCCAGCAGTGACCTACAGGAAGAGGGTGTGCAGTACTTC. Translation: CASSDLQEEGVQYF. This chain connects TRBV6-4 to TRBJ2-7; TRBD1 or TRBD2 may be the D gene (5 bases each). The CDR3 length is 14 residues. V lost 2 bases and J 9 bases, leaving 17 bases between the germline ends. Germline values: CDR1 MRHNA, CDR2 SNTAGT.

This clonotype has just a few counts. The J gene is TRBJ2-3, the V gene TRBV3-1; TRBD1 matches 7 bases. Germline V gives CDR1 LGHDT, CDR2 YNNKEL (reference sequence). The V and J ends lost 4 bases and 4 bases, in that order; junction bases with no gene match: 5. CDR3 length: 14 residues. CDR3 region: CASSRDTGADTQYF. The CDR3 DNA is TGTGCCAGCAGCCGAGACACAGGGGCAGATACGCAGTATTTT.

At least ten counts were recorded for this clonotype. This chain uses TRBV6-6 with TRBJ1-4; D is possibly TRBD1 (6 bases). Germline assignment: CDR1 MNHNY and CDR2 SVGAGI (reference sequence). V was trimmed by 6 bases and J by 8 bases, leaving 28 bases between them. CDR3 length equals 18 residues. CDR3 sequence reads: CASSYDLQGLTSGEKLFF. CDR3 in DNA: TGTGCCAGCAGCTACGACCTTCAGGGGTTAACGTCCGGGGAAAAACTGTTTTTT.

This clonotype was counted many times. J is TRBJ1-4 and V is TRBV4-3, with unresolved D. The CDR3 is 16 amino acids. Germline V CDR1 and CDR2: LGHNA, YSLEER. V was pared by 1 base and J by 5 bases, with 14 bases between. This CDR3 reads CASSQALNRANEKLFF. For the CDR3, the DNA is TGCGCCAGCAGCCAAGCGCTTAACCGGGCAAATGAAAAACTGTTTTTT.

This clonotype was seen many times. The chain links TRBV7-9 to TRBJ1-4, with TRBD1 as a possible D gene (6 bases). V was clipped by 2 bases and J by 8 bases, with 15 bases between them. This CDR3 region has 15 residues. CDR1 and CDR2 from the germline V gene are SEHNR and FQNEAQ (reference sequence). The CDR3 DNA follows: TGTGCCAGCAGCTTATCCATGGACAGAAGAGAAAAACTGTTTTTT. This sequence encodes CASSLSMDRREKLFF.